This TCR beta chain was documented in a study of cytomegalovirus exposure and HLA in healthy donors. With 60 Vbeta and 13 Jbeta primers, the PCR was carried out. The protocol was immunoSEQ multiplex PCR, while the TCRdb copy is restricted to in-frame clones and leaves out a portion. The table records roughly 200,000 clones, about 86% of them present only once. Donors consisted of healthy bone marrow donors. This receptor was taken from a man aged 40-49 years in good health and CMV-seropositive. Input material: PBMCs.

CDR3 sequence (DNA): TGCGCCAGCAGTCAAACAGGGGACCTTAACTATGGCTACACCTTC. As protein: CASSQTGDLNYGYTF. The chain employs TRBV23-1 and TRBJ1-2, with 7 bases aligning to TRBD1. TRBV23-1 is known as an ORF, though its function is uncertain. The V gene end was trimmed by 2 bases and the J gene end by 1 base; junction bases not matched to a gene: 4. The CDR3 spans 15 residues.